Listed below are T cell receptor beta chains from one sample, sequenced in a study of T cells in localized non-small cell lung cancer. Method: immunoSEQ multiplex PCR; TCRdb's copy keeps in-frame clones and lacks some. The table records approximately 24,000 clones, 89% of them present only once. This specimen consisted of peripheral blood, obtained before any cancer treatment. These receptor sequences come from a man aged 40 to 75 with stage I squamous cell lung carcinoma. Each CDR3 is given with its conserved first and last residue. Fields, in order: clone size, V gene, J gene, D gene, CDR3 DNA, CDR3 protein. A D gene is named only where the DNA matches it firmly. Some rows mark clone size as missing; the rest say once, few, many or name a class of expanded clone.

size: NA
V: TRBV19
J: TRBJ1-1
D: NA
DNA: TGTGCCAGTAGTTTTGGGACGGTTAACACTGAAGCTTTCTTT
CDR3: CASSFGTVNTEAFF

size: NA
V: TRBV11-2
J: TRBJ2-5
D: NA
DNA: TGTGCCAGCAGCTCCGCAGGGGAGCAAGAGACCCAGTACTTC
CDR3: CASSSAGEQETQYF

size: NA
V: TRBV5-4
J: TRBJ2-5
D: TRBD2
DNA: TGTGCCAGCAGCTTCGGACTAGCGGGGGTACGGGAGACCCAGTACTTC
CDR3: CASSFGLAGVRETQYF

size: NA
V: TRBV11-2
J: TRBJ1-1
D: TRBD1
DNA: TGTGCCAGCGGATTCCGGGACAGGGAGGTAGGCGAAGCTTTCTTT
CDR3: CASGFRDREVGEAFF

size: NA
V: TRBV5-6
J: TRBJ1-2
D: TRBD1
DNA: TGTGCCAGCAGTCGGACAGGGAGGGGTCTTGGAGGCTACACCTTC
CDR3: CASSRTGRGLGGYTF

size: NA
V: TRBV11-2
J: TRBJ2-1
D: NA
DNA: TGTGCCAGCAGCTTCGGTGGAGTCACCCTGGGGTTCTTC
CDR3: CASSFGGVTLGFF

size: NA
V: TRBV5-1
J: TRBJ1-4
D: NA
DNA: TGCGCCAGCAGCTTAGACGGGTTTAGTAATGAAAAACTGTTTTTT
CDR3: CASSLDGFSNEKLFF

size: NA
V: TRBV7-6
J: TRBJ2-1
D: NA
DNA: TGTGCCAGCAGCCCAAGGACGGGCTCCTACAATGAGCAGTTCTTC
CDR3: CASSPRTGSYNEQFF

size: NA
V: TRBV21-1
J: TRBJ1-6
D: NA
DNA: TGTGCCAGCAGCAAAAAGAGGGGGTACAATGCACCCCTCCACTTT
CDR3: CASSKKRGYNAPLHF

size: NA
V: TRBV6-1
J: TRBJ2-1
D: NA
DNA: TGTGCCGGTCAGCCCCTTACAGGGTACAATGAGCAGTTCTTC
CDR3: CAGQPLTGYNEQFF

size: NA
V: TRBV7-8
J: TRBJ2-3
D: TRBD1
DNA: TGTGCCAGCAGCTTAGCGCCGGGGACAGGGGAACGAGATACGCAGTATTTT
CDR3: CASSLAPGTGERDTQYF

size: NA
V: TRBV6-1
J: TRBJ1-4
D: TRBD1
DNA: TGTGCCAGCAGGGAGACAGGGCGTAATGAAAAACTGTTTTTT
CDR3: CASRETGRNEKLFF

size: NA
V: TRBV30
J: TRBJ1-2
D: NA
DNA: TGTGCCTGGGCCTACTGGGGGAGTAACTATGGCTACACCTTC
CDR3: CAWAYWGSNYGYTF

size: few
V: TRBV2
J: TRBJ1-6
D: NA
DNA: TGTGCCAGCAGTTCGGACAGTTATAACTCCTATAATTCACCCCTCCACTTT
CDR3: CASSSDSYNSYNSPLHF

size: NA
V: TRBV7-2
J: TRBJ2-5
D: TRBD1
DNA: TGTGCCAGCAGCTCAGCAGGGACAGAGGAGACCCAGTACTTC
CDR3: CASSSAGTEETQYF

size: NA
V: TRBV19
J: TRBJ2-7
D: NA
DNA: TGTGCCAGTAGTATCCTTACGACGGGGCCCTACGAGCAGTACTTC
CDR3: CASSILTTGPYEQYF

size: NA
V: TRBV5-1
J: TRBJ1-3
D: NA
DNA: TGCGCCAGCAGCTTGGCAGGGTACGGAAACACCATATATTTT
CDR3: CASSLAGYGNTIYF

size: NA
V: TRBV5-5
J: TRBJ2-7
D: NA
DNA: TGTGCCAACAGCTTGGACCCACACTCCTACGAGCAGTACTTC
CDR3: CANSLDPHSYEQYF

size: NA
V: TRBV7-1
J: TRBJ2-7
D: NA
DNA: TGTGCCAGCAGCTCGAACAGAGGGAGGTACGAGCAGTACTTC
CDR3: CASSSNRGRYEQYF

size: NA
V: TRBV10-3
J: TRBJ1-1
D: NA
DNA: TGTGCCATCAGTGTAGGGAAGAATGAAGCTTTCTTT
CDR3: CAISVGKNEAFF

size: NA
V: TRBV5-1
J: TRBJ2-3
D: NA
DNA: TGCGCCAGCAGCTTGGGGACGACTAGTGCAGATACGCAGTATTTT
CDR3: CASSLGTTSADTQYF

size: once
V: TRBV29-1
J: TRBJ1-1
D: TRBD1
DNA: TGCAGCGTTTCGACAGGGAGGGACACTGAAGCTTTCTTT
CDR3: CSVSTGRDTEAFF